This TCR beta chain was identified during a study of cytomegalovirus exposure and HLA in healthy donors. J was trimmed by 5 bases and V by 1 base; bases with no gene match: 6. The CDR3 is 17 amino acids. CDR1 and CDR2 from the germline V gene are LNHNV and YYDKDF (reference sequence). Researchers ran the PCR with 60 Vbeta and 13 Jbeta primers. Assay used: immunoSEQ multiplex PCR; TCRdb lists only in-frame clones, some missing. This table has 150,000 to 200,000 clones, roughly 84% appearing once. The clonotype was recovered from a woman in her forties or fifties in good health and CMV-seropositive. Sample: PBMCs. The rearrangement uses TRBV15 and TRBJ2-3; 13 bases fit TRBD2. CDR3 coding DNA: TGTGCCACCAGCAGAGGGACTAGCGGGGGAAGAAGAGATACGCAGTATTTT. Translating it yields CATSRGTSGGRRDTQYF.